This T cell receptor beta chain was obtained from a study of blood T cell repertoires in COVID-19. Study details: Nucleic acid was either cDNA or gDNA, and it came from T cells, B-cell-depleted T cells, or PBMCs.

This CDR3 is built from 15 residues. CDR1 and CDR2 from the germline V gene are MNHEY and SVGAGI. V lost 7 bases to trimming and J lost 6 bases, with 18 bases between them. In the source study's methods: Reference gene primer amplification in the assay estimated nucleated cell counts. Only in-frame clones appear in the TCRdb table, and some are missing; sequencing was by immunoSEQ multiplex PCR. V and J calls and clone size follow that table, whereas D and trimming were derived from the DNA. The sample holds some 210,000 clones; approximately 90% are singletons and the top ten take about 6.8%. V and J are TRBV6-5 and TRBJ2-2, with D possibly TRBD1 on 5 matching bases. The sequencing input was peripheral blood. The clonotype originates from a woman between 40 and 50 years old who had recovered from COVID-19. The CDR3 DNA reads TGTGCCAGCACGGTGGGCAGGGCTAAAGCCGGGGAGCTGTTTTTT. As protein: CASTVGRAKAGELFF.